This T cell receptor beta chain was sequenced for a study of CD8 T cells in Susac syndrome. The RNA, roughly 0.45 to 1 ug, was put through reverse transcription using random hexamers. One entry per CDR3 protein results from TCRdb running MiXCR on the immunoSEQ multiplex PCR reads. The sample records some 150,000 distinct CDR3 sequences, over 95% being singletons. General study findings and limits: As acknowledged by the study, its TCR sequencing and HLA analysis included a relatively small number of individuals.

Remarks on this clonotype: No antigen is known for it.

The CDR3 consists of 20 residues. With V trimmed by 1 base and J by 10 bases, 24 bases remained unmatched. CDR1 MGHRA and CDR2 YSYEKL come from the germline V gene. J is TRBJ2-1 and V is TRBV4-1, with 8 nucleotides matching TRBD2. This TCR came from a human donor with multiple sclerosis. The specimen sequenced was CD8+ T cells from PBMCs. The CDR3: CASSQGRSQVGGGKVGEQFF. The CDR3 nucleotides read TGCGCCAGCAGCCAAGGCCGCTCACAAGTGGGCGGGGGGAAGGTGGGGGAGCAGTTCTTC.